This is a list of T cell receptor beta chains from one sample in a study of T-cell reconstitution after alpha-beta-depleted transplantation in children. TCRdb recomputed calls from the PCR reads with MiXCR, one row per CDR3 protein. The sample shows 200,000 to 250,000 distinct CDR3 sequences, 11% of them seen only once. Sequences were derived from PBMCs, sampled before TCRalphabeta/CD19-depleted stem cell transplant. The receptors originated from a child less than two years old with acute myeloid leukemia, due to receive a stem cell transplant. The conserved cysteine and the conserved F or W are not part of the CDR3 here. Each record gives: CDR3 protein, J gene, V gene.

SARGGLNTEAF,TRBJ1-1,TRBV20-1
ASNQVPTDTQY,TRBJ2-3,TRBV4-2
SVERGDEQF,TRBJ2-1,TRBV20-1
ASSLGSITGANVLT,TRBJ2-6,TRBV27
AISDYTGVVGELF,TRBJ2-2,TRBV10-3
ASSPIPFSGANVLT,TRBJ2-6,TRBV2
ASSLEGGREKLF,TRBJ1-4,TRBV5-1
ASSLSATVGEQY,TRBJ2-7,TRBV5-1
ASSLQGETEAF,TRBJ1-1,TRBV5-5
SASPLTSGGLGDTQY,TRBJ2-3,TRBV20-1
ASSLTRRPGFT,TRBJ2-7,TRBV28
ASSQEATSGYSYEQY,TRBJ2-7,TRBV4-3
ASSWTGGTGELF,TRBJ2-2,TRBV5-1
SVQGMNTEAF,TRBJ1-1,TRBV29-1
ASSPLGLAGVLAKNIQY,TRBJ2-4,TRBV27
ASSRGLAQNYGANVLT,TRBJ2-6,TRBV18
ASSPHLLGLNTGELF,TRBJ2-2,TRBV9